Sequencing of this TCR beta chain was carried out in a study of T cell changes during pregnancy in multiple sclerosis. The CDR3 has 16 residues. V lost 2 bases and J lost 0; bases outside the gene matches: 2. Per the germline V gene, CDR1 is MDHEN and CDR2 is SYDVKM. The assay was immunoSEQ multiplex PCR, and TCRdb's table has in-frame clones only and misses some. The data show 90,000 to 130,000 clones, roughly nine tenths seen once. The receptor comes from a female donor with multiple sclerosis, enrolled in a pregnancy study. The chain joins TRBV28 to TRBJ1-1, with 11 bases that match TRBD1. The material sequenced was peripheral blood, taken in the third trimester of pregnancy. CDR3 region: CASSLRDRGLNTEAFF. The CDR3, as DNA: TGTGCCAGCAGTTTAAGGGACAGGGGGTTGAACACTGAAGCTTTCTTT.